This passage covers 21 T cell receptor beta chains from one sample sequenced in a study of CD8+ T cells in alopecia areata. Extracted RNA was reverse transcribed into cDNA, the sequencing template. TCRdb keeps only in-frame clones here, not all; method: immunoSEQ multiplex PCR. The repertoire holds over 150,000 clones, less than 70% seen once, with approximately 14% in the top ten. Treatment noted: oral pan-JAK inhibitor, 5-10 mg twice daily. This specimen was CD4+ T cells sorted from blood, taken at week 24, from a patient treated with tofacitinib. The receptors come from a human donor with alopecia areata.

The V call is TRBV29-1, the J call TRBJ2-5, with a possible D match to TRBD1 (7 bases). Trimming took off 6 bases at V and 2 bases at J, with 19 bases between the two ends. CDR3 length: 15 residues. CDR1 SQVTM and CDR2 ANQGSEA come from the germline V gene. In nucleotides, the CDR3 is TGCAGCGTGAACGGAGGAGGGACAGCTCAAGAGACCCAGTACTTC. This sequence encodes CSVNGGGTAQETQYF.

This clone is a singleton in its sample. The rearrangement uses TRBV29-1 and TRBJ2-1, with 7 bases aligning to TRBD2. The CDR3 runs to 13 residues. Trimming at V came to 6 bases and at J to 3 bases, leaving 5 bases not matched to a gene. Germline V lookup: CDR1 SQVTM, CDR2 ANQGSEA. The CDR3 loop reads CSVRGSRYNEQFF. CDR3 in DNA: TGCAGCGTGCGGGGGTCTCGCTACAATGAGCAGTTCTTC.

Ten or more counts support this clone. The V gene is TRBV27, the J gene TRBJ1-5; D not certain. The CDR3 is made up of 15 amino acids. The germline CDR1 and CDR2 sequences are MNHEY and SMNVEV (reference sequence). The V end was cut by 2 bases, the J end by 1 base, with 9 bases between. This CDR3 reads CASSLGKLSNQPQHF. Written as DNA, the CDR3 is TGTGCCAGCAGTTTAGGGAAACTAAGCAATCAGCCCCAGCATTTT.

The rearrangement uses TRBV30 and TRBJ1-2; D is uncertain. V was trimmed by 7 bases and J by 6 bases, leaving 18 bases between them. CDR1 is GTSNPN and CDR2 is SVGIG in the germline V gene (reference sequence). The CDR3 spans 13 residues. The CDR3 region has the DNA TGTGCCTATGAGACTGGGGAACGAGATGGCTACACCTTC. Its translation is CAYETGERDGYTF.

There are a few counts of this clone. V gene TRBV29-1 combines with J gene TRBJ1-3; a weak D match, TRBD1 (6 bases). The V gene's germline CDR1 is SQVTM and CDR2 ANQGSEA. The CDR3 has 13 amino acids. V lost 4 bases and J lost 4, with 11 bases in between. The CDR3, as DNA: TGCAGCGTTGTAGGAGGGGGAGGAAACACCATATATTTT. The encoded protein is CSVVGGGGNTIYF.

This rearrangement joins TRBV30 to TRBJ2-7, with 8 bases matching TRBD1. With V trimmed by 0 bases and J by 1 base, 8 bases remained unmatched. The CDR3 is 16 residues long. Looked up from germline, CDR1 is GTSNPN and CDR2 is SVGIG (reference sequence). CDR3 in DNA: TGTGCCTGGAGTGTATGGGGACAGGCAACTTCCTACGAGCAGTACTTC. This codes for CAWSVWGQATSYEQYF.

The rearrangement joins TRBV7-2 to TRBJ1-6, with D maybe TRBD1 (5 bases). CDR3 length: 15 amino acids. Germline V gene data show CDR1 as SGHTA and CDR2 as FQGNSA. The ends were cut back, 2 bases at V and 6 bases at J, with 11 bases in the middle. The CDR3 DNA reads as TGTGCCAGCAGCTTATTTGCAGGGTCTAATTCACCCCTCCACTTT. It codes for CASSLFAGSNSPLHF.

This clone was observed a handful of times. The chain uses TRBV4-1 and TRBJ2-3; D gene uncertain. The ends were cut back, 4 bases at V and 6 bases at J, with 8 bases in the middle. Germline CDR1 reads MGHRA; CDR2 reads YSYEKL. CDR3 length equals 12 residues. CDR3 loop: CASSLPMDTQYF. As DNA, the CDR3 is TGCGCCAGCAGCCTCCCCATGGATACGCAGTATTTT.

The chain employs TRBV12-5 and TRBJ1-1; no clear D gene. Per the germline V gene, CDR1 is LGHNT and CDR2 is FRNRAP. The CDR3 is 14 residues long. V gave up 4 bases and J gave up 1 base, with 10 bases separating them. The chain's CDR3 is CASGSMRENTEAFF. The CDR3 DNA reads TGTGCTAGTGGTTCGATGAGGGAGAACACTGAAGCTTTCTTT.

The chain carries TRBV30 and TRBJ2-7; TRBD1 aligns across 8 bases. This CDR3 has 12 residues. Germline loops: CDR1 GTSNPN, CDR2 SVGIG (reference sequence). Unmatched junction bases numbered 5, after V lost 5 bases and J lost 5 bases. CDR3 residues: CAWDRQGNEQYF. The CDR3 DNA reads TGTGCCTGGGACCGACAGGGGAACGAGCAGTACTTC.

The chain has TRBV29-1 and TRBJ1-1; a possible D gene is TRBD1 (6 bases). The CDR3 covers 13 residues. V shed 4 bases and J shed 3 bases, with 12 bases lying between them. Germline loops: CDR1 SQVTM, CDR2 ANQGSEA. The CDR3 DNA follows: TGCAGCGTTGTGTGGGGGGCGGACACTGAAGCTTTCTTT. Its translation: CSVVWGADTEAFF.

The gene calls are TRBV29-1 and TRBJ2-3; D may be TRBD2 (6 bases). Trimming shortened V by 2 bases and J by 0 bases, and 9 bases separated the two germline ends. From germline, CDR1 is SQVTM and CDR2 ANQGSEA. This CDR3 is 14 amino acids long. The CDR3 coding sequence is TGCAGCGTTGAAAGAGGGACTAGCACAGATACGCAGTATTTT. Translated: CSVERGTSTDTQYF.

This rearrangement joins TRBV18 to TRBJ2-7, with D tentatively TRBD1 (6 bases). This CDR3 has 12 residues. Germline V CDR1 and CDR2: KGHSH, LQKENI. V was cut by 6 bases and J by 7 bases, with 13 bases left in between. CDR3 sequence (DNA): TGTGCCAGCTCCCTGGACAGCCTGGAGCAGTACTTC. It translates to CASSLDSLEQYF. Full variable domain (missing parts from reference TRBV18 and TRBJ2-7): NAGVMQNPRHLVRRRGQEARLRCSPMKGHSHVYWYRQLPEEGLKFMVYLQKENIIDESGMPKERFSAEFPKEGPSILRIQQVVRGDSAAYFCASSLDSLEQYFGPGTRLTVT.

This chain joins TRBV7-9 and TRBJ1-2; D not resolved. Germline values: CDR1 SEHNR, CDR2 FQNEAQ (reference sequence). The CDR3 loop spans 12 amino acids. V lost 3 bases to trimming and J lost 6 bases, with 8 bases between them. CDR3 protein: CASSFKPDGYTF. For the CDR3, the DNA is TGTGCCAGCAGCTTTAAACCAGATGGCTACACCTTC.

This clone has only a few counts. The CDR3 sequence: CASSVQAGSTGELFF. The CDR3 DNA follows: TGTGCCAGCAGCGTGCAAGCGGGGAGCACCGGGGAGCTGTTTTTT. The chain recombines TRBV9 with TRBJ2-2; 7 bases align to TRBD2. V lost 2 bases, J lost 4 bases, and 5 bases stayed unmatched. The CDR3 length is 15 residues. Germline loops: CDR1 SGDLS, CDR2 YYNGEE.

The genes are TRBV30 and TRBJ2-1; 12 nucleotides agree with TRBD2. CDR3 length: 16 amino acids. Trimming removed 1 base from V and 3 bases from J; junction bases left unmatched: 4. Germline CDR1 is GTSNPN and CDR2 is SVGIG (reference sequence). In nucleotides, the CDR3 is TGTGCCTGGAGTGGCCCGGGACTAGCGGGCTACAATGAGCAGTTCTTC. Amino acid sequence: CAWSGPGLAGYNEQFF.

This rearrangement joins TRBV5-1 to TRBJ2-5, with TRBD1 matching over 7 bases. This CDR3 is built from 15 residues. Germline assignment: CDR1 SGHRS and CDR2 YFSETQ. The ends lost 4 bases at V and 5 bases at J; junction bases unmatched: 11. The CDR3 sequence is CASSPATGVVETQYF. As DNA, the CDR3 is TGCGCCAGCAGCCCAGCAACAGGGGTCGTGGAGACCCAGTACTTC.

The chain carries TRBV11-1 and TRBJ2-5, with D unclear. CDR1 and CDR2 from the germline V gene are SGHAT and FQDESV (reference sequence). The ends were cut back, 2 bases at V and 2 bases at J, with 3 bases in the middle. This CDR3 is built from 12 residues. The CDR3: CASSLLQETQYF. The CDR3 DNA sequence: TGTGCCAGCAGCTTACTACAAGAGACCCAGTACTTC.

V is TRBV7-9 and J is TRBJ1-1, with D perhaps TRBD1 (6 bases). Looked up from germline, CDR1 is SEHNR and CDR2 is FQNEAQ (reference sequence). V was trimmed by 5 bases and J by 0 bases, leaving 13 bases between them. CDR3 length equals 15 residues. The CDR3 DNA follows: TGTGCCAGCAGCCGTGACACAGGGATGAACACTGAAGCTTTCTTT. It specifies CASSRDTGMNTEAFF.

This rearrangement joins TRBV29-1 to TRBJ2-7, with 7 bases identical to TRBD1. CDR3 size: 11 residues. V shed 6 bases and J 2 bases; nucleotides not matched to a gene: 1. Germline CDR1 reads SQVTM; CDR2 reads ANQGSEA. The CDR3 DNA reads as TGCAGCGTAGGACAGGCCTACGAGCAGTACTTC. Translation: CSVGQAYEQYF.

This clone was found a few times. CDR3 in amino acids: CSVEEDRWNTEAFF. The CDR3 nucleotides are TGCAGCGTTGAAGAGGACAGGTGGAACACTGAAGCTTTCTTT. The chain uses TRBV29-1 and TRBJ1-1, with 7 bases aligning to TRBD1. The CDR3 is made up of 14 amino acids. Germline V gene lookup returns CDR1 SQVTM and CDR2 ANQGSEA. The V gene end was trimmed by 0 bases and the J gene end by 1 base; junction bases not matched to a gene: 2.